What follows are 18 T cell receptor beta chains derived from one specimen sequenced in a study of T cells after yellow fever vaccination (dated by TCRdb to about 2019). Per the publication, the treatment or condition label means: live attenuated yellow fever vaccine strain. The library was generated by 5' RACE. The run used an Illumina NovaSeq 6000. TCRdb reran the public reads through fastp at Q25 and MiXCR, keeping productive beta chains. Identical CDR3 protein sequences are pooled into one entry, listed with their most common genes and DNA. Recorded for this sample are fewer than 500,000 distinct CDR3 sequences; around 20% of them occurred a single time. The top ten clones comprise 15% to 20% of the sample. The material was PBMCs, obtained before the yellow fever booster vaccination. The source is a man between 18 and 35 years old who received the YFV17D yellow fever vaccine.

CDR3 sequence reads: CAISESPFGEQFF. The CDR3 DNA is TGTGCCATCAGTGAGTCCCCTTTTGGTGAGCAGTTCTTC. The chain recombines TRBV10-3 with TRBJ2-1; D is undetermined. The germline gives CDR1 ENHRY, CDR2 SYGVKD. The V and J ends lost 0 bases and 9 bases respectively, with 9 bases between them. The CDR3 is 13 residues long.

This chain joins TRBV5-4 and TRBJ2-5; weak D call: TRBD2 (5 bases). This CDR3 region has 15 residues. Trimming left V 4 bases short and J 4 bases short, with 17 bases between. Per germline, CDR1 SGHNT and CDR2 YYREEE (reference sequence). CDR3 nucleotides: TGTGCCAGCAGCATGATATCGGGCGGGCGAGAGACCCAGTACTTC. It yields the protein CASSMISGGRETQYF.

This chain connects TRBV20-1 to TRBJ2-1; 8 bases match TRBD2. Germline V lookup: CDR1 DFQATT, CDR2 SNEGSKA (reference sequence). V was pared by 1 base and J by 4 bases, with 3 bases of the junction left unmatched. This CDR3 is built from 14 residues. The CDR3 DNA sequence: TGCAGTGCTAGAGTTAGCGGGGTTTACAATGAGCAGTTCTTC. It translates to CSARVSGVYNEQFF.

This clonotype appeared a few times. The chain is built from TRBV6-5 and TRBJ1-1; D is unresolved. Trimming stripped 3 bases from V and 2 bases from J, with 10 bases between. The V gene's germline CDR1 is MNHEY and CDR2 SVGAGI. This CDR3 is 14 amino acids long. CDR3 sequence (DNA): TGTGCCAGCAGTTATTATGAGGGCAACACTGAAGCTTTCTTT. It is translated as CASSYYEGNTEAFF.

There are a few counts of this clonotype. This chain joins TRBV4-1 and TRBJ1-5; no clear D. The V gene lost 3 bases and the J gene lost 2 bases, with 14 bases spanning the gap. Germline CDR1 is MGHRA and CDR2 is YSYEKL. The length of the CDR3 is 16 residues. CDR3 in DNA: TGCGCCAGCAGCCAGACTCTAGGTAGACGCAATCAGCCCCAGCATTTT. Protein sequence: CASSQTLGRRNQPQHF.

This clonotype was counted a few times. This chain joins TRBV20-1 and TRBJ2-1; 9 bases line up with TRBD2. From germline, CDR1 is DFQATT and CDR2 SNEGSKA (reference sequence). The ends lost 6 bases at V and 6 bases at J; junction bases unmatched: 12. The CDR3 loop spans 15 amino acids. In DNA form, the CDR3 reads TGCAGTGCACAGACGGCGAGCGGGGGGTCCAATGAGCAGTTCTTC. Translation gives CSAQTASGGSNEQFF.

The V call is TRBV15, the J call TRBJ1-6; tentative D call: TRBD1 (5 bases). From germline, CDR1 is LNHNV and CDR2 YYDKDF (reference sequence). V was pared by 8 bases and J by 7 bases, with 12 bases between. The CDR3 extends over 13 amino acids. The CDR3 loop reads CATGIRGNSPLHF. CDR3 sequence (DNA): TGTGCCACCGGGATAAGGGGAAATTCACCCCTCCACTTT.

A few counts support this clonotype. This chain uses TRBV7-2 with TRBJ1-2, with D maybe TRBD1 (6 bases). The CDR3 consists of 15 residues. The germline V and J ends were trimmed by 2 bases and 9 bases, with 19 bases remaining between them. Germline-derived CDR1 and CDR2 are SGHTA and FQGNSA. The CDR3 loop reads CASSLIPGQSGSYTF. CDR3 DNA: TGTGCCAGCAGCTTAATTCCCGGACAGAGTGGGAGCTACACCTTC.

This clonotype was recorded a few times. The chain joins TRBV20-1 to TRBJ2-7; possibly TRBD1 for D (6 bases). The CDR3 is 15 amino acids. CDR1 DFQATT and CDR2 SNEGSKA come from the germline V gene (reference sequence). V lost 5 bases, J lost 1 base, and 18 bases lay in between. This CDR3 reads CSADQLGQSSYEQYF. The CDR3 bases are TGCAGTGCTGACCAACTCGGACAGAGTTCCTACGAGCAGTACTTC.

The gene calls are TRBV4-3 and TRBJ2-3, with D perhaps TRBD2 (6 bases). Germline assignment: CDR1 LGHNA and CDR2 YSLEER. V was pared by 1 base and J by 2 bases, with 13 bases between. The CDR3 runs to 16 residues. The CDR3: CASSQGTGLPTDTQYF. In DNA, the CDR3 is TGCGCCAGCAGCCAAGGGACGGGACTCCCCACAGATACGCAGTATTTT.

This clonotype has a handful of counts. The chain carries TRBV6-5 and TRBJ2-3; D remains unclear. The germline V gene has CDR1 MNHEY and CDR2 SVGAGI. There are 13 residues in the CDR3. V lost 2 bases, J lost 3 bases, and 6 bases lay in between. The CDR3 DNA is TGTGCCAGCAGTTACGGAGTGACAGATACGCAGTATTTT. Its protein product is CASSYGVTDTQYF.

CDR3 sequence: CASSLEGFRGDTQYF. In nucleotides, the CDR3 is TGCGCCAGCAGCTTGGAGGGGTTTCGGGGAGATACGCAGTATTTT. The chain employs TRBV5-1 and TRBJ2-3, with D perhaps assigned TRBD1 or TRBD2 (5 bases each). Between the trimmed V and J ends, which lost 0 bases and 5 bases, there was a span of 13 bases. The CDR3 is 15 amino acids. CDR1 SGHRS and CDR2 YFSETQ come from the germline V gene.

In its sample, this clonotype was seen a few times. This chain connects TRBV7-8 to TRBJ1-2; D remains ambiguous. V was clipped by 0 bases and J by 4 bases, with 12 bases between them. The V gene's germline CDR1 is SGHVS and CDR2 FQNEAQ. This CDR3 region has 15 residues. Written as DNA, the CDR3 is TGTGCCAGCAGCTTAGCGCTGGAGGGCCCCTATGGCTACACCTTC. It is translated as CASSLALEGPYGYTF. Using reference TRBV7-8 and TRBJ1-2 for the parts outside the CDR3, the full variable domain is GAGVSQSPRYKVAKRGQDVALRCDPISGHVSLFWYQQALGQGPEFLTYFQNEAQLDKSGLPSDRFFAERPEGSVSTLKIQRTQQEDSAVYLCASSLALEGPYGYTFGSGTRLTVV.

The sample holds a few counts of this clonotype. This chain links TRBV25-1 with TRBJ2-3, with D possibly matching TRBD2 (6 bases). The length of the CDR3 is 17 residues. Germline CDR1 reads MGHDK; CDR2 reads SYGVNS. Trimming shortened V by 6 bases and J by 0 bases, and 19 bases separated the two germline ends. This CDR3 is CASSEGTGSSSTDTQYF. For the CDR3, the DNA is TGTGCCAGCAGCGAAGGGACCGGGAGTTCTAGCACAGATACGCAGTATTTT.

The V call is TRBV18, the J call TRBJ1-2, with TRBD1 identical over 9 bases. From germline, CDR1 is KGHSH and CDR2 LQKENI. Trimming at V came to 0 bases and at J to 5 bases, leaving 1 base not matched to a gene. This CDR3 is 14 amino acids long. The CDR3 sequence is CASSPPGTGYGYTF. In DNA form, the CDR3 reads TGTGCCAGCTCACCACCCGGGACAGGGTATGGCTACACCTTC.

This chain connects TRBV6-2 or TRBV6-3 to TRBJ2-1; 12 bases map to TRBD2. Germline assignment: CDR1 MNHEY and CDR2 SVGEGT. The CDR3 is made up of 18 amino acids. J was trimmed by 2 bases and V by 0 bases; bases with no gene match: 5. CDR3 in amino acids: CASSYSWTSGDTYNEQFF. For the CDR3, the DNA is TGTGCCAGCAGTTACTCTTGGACTAGCGGGGACACCTACAATGAGCAGTTCTTC.

J is TRBJ2-6 and V is TRBV5-1; D perhaps matches TRBD1 (5 bases). This CDR3 has 16 residues. The V end was cut by 1 base, the J end by 4 bases, with 12 bases between. The germline V gene has CDR1 SGHRS and CDR2 YFSETQ. CDR3 nucleotides: TGCGCCAGCAGCTTGTATGGTCAGGGAGGGGCCAACGTCCTGACTTTC. The encoded protein is CASSLYGQGGANVLTF.

The chain is built from TRBV13 and TRBJ2-4; 10 nucleotides line up with TRBD1. Germline-derived CDR1 and CDR2 are PRHDT and FYEKMQ (reference sequence). CDR3 size: 16 residues. J gave up 5 bases and V 5 bases, and 9 bases lay outside the gene matches. The CDR3 sequence: CASSPRQGAFQNIQYF. The CDR3 coding sequence is TGTGCCAGCAGCCCTAGACAGGGGGCATTCCAAAACATTCAGTACTTC.